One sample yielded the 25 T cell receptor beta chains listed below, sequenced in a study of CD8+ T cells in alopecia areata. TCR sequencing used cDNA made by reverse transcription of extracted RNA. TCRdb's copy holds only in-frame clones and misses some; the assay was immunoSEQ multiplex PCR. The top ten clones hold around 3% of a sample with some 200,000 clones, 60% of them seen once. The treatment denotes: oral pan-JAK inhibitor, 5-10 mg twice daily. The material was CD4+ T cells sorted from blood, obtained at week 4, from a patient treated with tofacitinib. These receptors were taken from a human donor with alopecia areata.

CDR3 residues: CSARGEGGPLGYTF. CDR3 coding DNA: TGCAGCGCCCGGGGAGAGGGCGGGCCTCTTGGCTACACCTTC. The chain joins TRBV29-1 to TRBJ1-2, with D unresolved. Trimming left V 7 bases short and J 7 bases short, with 22 bases between. This CDR3 has 14 residues. Looked up from germline, CDR1 is SQVTM and CDR2 is ANQGSEA.

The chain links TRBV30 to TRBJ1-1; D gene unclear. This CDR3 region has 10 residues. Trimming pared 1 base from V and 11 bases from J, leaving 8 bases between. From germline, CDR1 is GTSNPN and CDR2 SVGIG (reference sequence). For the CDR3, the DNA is TGTGCCTGGAGTGGCCGAAACGCTTTCTTT. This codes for CAWSGRNAFF.

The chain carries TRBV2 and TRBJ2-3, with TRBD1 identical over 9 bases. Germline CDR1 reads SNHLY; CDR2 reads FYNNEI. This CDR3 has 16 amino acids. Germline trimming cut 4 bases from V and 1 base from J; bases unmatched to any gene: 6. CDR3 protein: CASSVQGARGTDTQYF. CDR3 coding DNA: TGTGCCAGCAGTGTACAGGGGGCGCGAGGCACAGATACGCAGTATTTT.

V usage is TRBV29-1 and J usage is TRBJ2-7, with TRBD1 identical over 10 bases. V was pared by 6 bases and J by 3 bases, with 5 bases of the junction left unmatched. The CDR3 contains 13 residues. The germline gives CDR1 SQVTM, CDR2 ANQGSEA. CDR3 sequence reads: CSVGQGRGYEQYF. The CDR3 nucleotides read TGCAGCGTGGGACAGGGGAGAGGCTACGAGCAGTACTTC.

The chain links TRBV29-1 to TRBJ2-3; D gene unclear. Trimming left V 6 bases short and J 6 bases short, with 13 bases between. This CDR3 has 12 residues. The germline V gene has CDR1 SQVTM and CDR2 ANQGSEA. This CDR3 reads CSVIPPGDTQYF. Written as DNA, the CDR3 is TGCAGCGTGATTCCCCCCGGTGATACGCAGTATTTT.

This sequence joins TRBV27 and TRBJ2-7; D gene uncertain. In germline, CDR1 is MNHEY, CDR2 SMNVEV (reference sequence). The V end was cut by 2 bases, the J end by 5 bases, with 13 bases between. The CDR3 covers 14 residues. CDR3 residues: CASSLGPFRNEQYF. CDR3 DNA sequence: TGTGCCAGCAGTTTAGGTCCGTTTCGGAACGAGCAGTACTTC.

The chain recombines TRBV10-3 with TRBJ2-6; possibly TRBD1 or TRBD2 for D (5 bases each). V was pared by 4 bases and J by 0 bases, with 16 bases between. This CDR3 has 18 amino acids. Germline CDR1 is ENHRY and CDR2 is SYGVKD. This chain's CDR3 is CAISAPGRHSSGANVLTF. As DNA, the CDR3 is TGTGCCATCAGTGCCCCGGGACGGCACAGCTCTGGGGCCAACGTCCTGACTTTC.

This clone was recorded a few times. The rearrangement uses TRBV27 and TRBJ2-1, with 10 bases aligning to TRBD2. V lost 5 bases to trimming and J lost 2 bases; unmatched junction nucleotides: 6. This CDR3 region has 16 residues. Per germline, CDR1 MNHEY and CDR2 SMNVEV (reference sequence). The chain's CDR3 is CASSLTSGRPYNEQFF. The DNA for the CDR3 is TGTGCCAGCAGTCTGACTAGCGGGCGACCCTACAATGAGCAGTTCTTC.

CDR3 loop: CASRTSEETQYF. In nucleotides, the CDR3 is TGTGCCAGCAGGACTAGCGAAGAGACCCAGTACTTC. V usage is TRBV6-5 and J usage is TRBJ2-5, with 8 positions matching TRBD2. Germline V gene sequence: CDR1 MNHEY, CDR2 SVGAGI. The V segment lost 6 bases and the J segment 3 bases; nucleotides outside the gene matches: 0. CDR3 length equals 12 residues.

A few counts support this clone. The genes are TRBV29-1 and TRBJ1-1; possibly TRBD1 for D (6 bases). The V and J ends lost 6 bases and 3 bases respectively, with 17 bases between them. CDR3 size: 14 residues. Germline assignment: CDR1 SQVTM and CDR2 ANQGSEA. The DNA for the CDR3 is TGCAGCGTGTTGCGGCCAGGGGAGGACACTGAAGCTTTCTTT. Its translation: CSVLRPGEDTEAFF.

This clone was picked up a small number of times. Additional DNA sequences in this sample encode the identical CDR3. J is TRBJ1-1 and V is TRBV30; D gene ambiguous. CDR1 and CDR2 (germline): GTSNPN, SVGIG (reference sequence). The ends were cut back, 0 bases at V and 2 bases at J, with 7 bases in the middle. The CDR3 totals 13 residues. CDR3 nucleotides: TGTGCCTGGAGTGTACTAGGTAACACTGAAGCTTTCTTT. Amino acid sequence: CAWSVLGNTEAFF.

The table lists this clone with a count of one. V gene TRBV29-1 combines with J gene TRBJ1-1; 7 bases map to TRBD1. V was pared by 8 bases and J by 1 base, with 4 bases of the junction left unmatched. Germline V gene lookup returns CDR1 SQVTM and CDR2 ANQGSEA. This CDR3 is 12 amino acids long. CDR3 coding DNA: TGCAGCTCGGGACAGCAGAACACTGAAGCTTTCTTT. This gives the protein CSSGQQNTEAFF.

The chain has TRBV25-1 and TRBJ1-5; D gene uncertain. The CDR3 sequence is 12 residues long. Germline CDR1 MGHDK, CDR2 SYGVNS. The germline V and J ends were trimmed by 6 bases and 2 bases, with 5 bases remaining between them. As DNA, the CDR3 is TGTGCCAGCAGGCGGGGCAATCAGCCCCAGCATTTT. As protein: CASRRGNQPQHF.

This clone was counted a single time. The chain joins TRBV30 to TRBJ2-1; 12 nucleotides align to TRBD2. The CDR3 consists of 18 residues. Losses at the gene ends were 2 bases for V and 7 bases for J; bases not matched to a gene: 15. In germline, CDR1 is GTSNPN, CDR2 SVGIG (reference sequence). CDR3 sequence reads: CAWSQTSGGAGLGNEQFF. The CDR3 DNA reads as TGTGCCTGGAGTCAGACTAGCGGGGGAGCGGGTCTTGGAAATGAGCAGTTCTTC.

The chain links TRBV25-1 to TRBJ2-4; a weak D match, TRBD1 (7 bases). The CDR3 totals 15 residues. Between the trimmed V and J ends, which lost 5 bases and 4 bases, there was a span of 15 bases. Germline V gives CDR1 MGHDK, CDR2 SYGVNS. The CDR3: CASSRRDSDKNIQYF. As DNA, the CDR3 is TGTGCCAGCAGTCGGCGGGACAGCGATAAAAACATTCAGTACTTC.

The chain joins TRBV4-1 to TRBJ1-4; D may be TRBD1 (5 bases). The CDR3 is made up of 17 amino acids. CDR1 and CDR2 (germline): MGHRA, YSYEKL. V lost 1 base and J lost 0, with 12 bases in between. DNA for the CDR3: TGCGCCAGCAGCCAAGCACCGGGACTTCCAACTAATGAAAAACTGTTTTTT. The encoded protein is CASSQAPGLPTNEKLFF.

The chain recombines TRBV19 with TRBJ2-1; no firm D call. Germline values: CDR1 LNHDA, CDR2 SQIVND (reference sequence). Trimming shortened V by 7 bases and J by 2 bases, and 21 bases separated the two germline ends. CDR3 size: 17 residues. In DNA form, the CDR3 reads TGTGCCAGTATGGATCTGGTTGAGATGGGCCCCTACAATGAGCAGTTCTTC. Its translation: CASMDLVEMGPYNEQFF.

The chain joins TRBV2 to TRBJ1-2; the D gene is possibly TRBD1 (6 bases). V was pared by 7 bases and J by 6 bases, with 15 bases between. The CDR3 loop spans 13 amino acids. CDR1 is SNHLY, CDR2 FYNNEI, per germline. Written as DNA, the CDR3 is TGTGCCAGCACCTTACAGGGTAGCGATGGCTACACCTTC. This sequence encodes CASTLQGSDGYTF.

The CDR3 DNA reads as TGTGCCAGCACCCGGGCCGGGGTCGGGGGAAAACTGTTTTTT. Its translation is CASTRAGVGGKLFF. The chain carries TRBV7-2 and TRBJ1-4, with D perhaps matching TRBD1 (5 bases). There are 14 residues in the CDR3. V was shortened by 7 bases and J by 10 bases, with 19 bases between the two germline ends. The V gene's germline CDR1 is SGHTA and CDR2 FQGNSA. Based on the CDR3 plus reference TRBV7-2 and TRBJ1-4, the full variable domain is GAGVSQSPSNKVTEKGKDVELRCDPISGHTALYWYRQSLGQGLEFLIYFQGNSAPDKSGLPSDRFSAERTGGSVSTLTIQRTQQEDSAVYLCASTRAGVGGKLFFGSGTQLSVL.

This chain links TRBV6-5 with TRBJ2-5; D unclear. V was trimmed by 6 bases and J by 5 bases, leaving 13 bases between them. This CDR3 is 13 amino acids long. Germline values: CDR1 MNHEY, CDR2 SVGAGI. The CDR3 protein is CASSTGRRETQYF. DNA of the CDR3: TGTGCCAGCAGCACGGGCCGTCGGGAGACCCAGTACTTC.

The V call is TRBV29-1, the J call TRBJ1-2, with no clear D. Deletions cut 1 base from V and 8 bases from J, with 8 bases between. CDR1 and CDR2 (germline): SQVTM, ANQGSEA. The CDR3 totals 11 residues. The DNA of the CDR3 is TGCAGCGTTGAAGTAGGCGGGGGCTACACCTTC. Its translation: CSVEVGGGYTF.

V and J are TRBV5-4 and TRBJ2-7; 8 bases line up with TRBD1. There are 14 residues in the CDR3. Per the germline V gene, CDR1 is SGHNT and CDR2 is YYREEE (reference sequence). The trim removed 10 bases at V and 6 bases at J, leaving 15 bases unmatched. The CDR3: CAYSSGTGPSEQYF. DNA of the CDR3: TGTGCCTACAGCTCCGGGACAGGCCCTTCCGAGCAGTACTTC.

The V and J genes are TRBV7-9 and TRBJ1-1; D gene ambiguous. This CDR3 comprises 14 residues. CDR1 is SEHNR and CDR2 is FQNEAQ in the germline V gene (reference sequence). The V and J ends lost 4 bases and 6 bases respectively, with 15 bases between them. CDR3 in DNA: TGTGCCAGCAGCTCCATGGCGGGGAGCCCTGAAGCTTTCTTT. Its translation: CASSSMAGSPEAFF.

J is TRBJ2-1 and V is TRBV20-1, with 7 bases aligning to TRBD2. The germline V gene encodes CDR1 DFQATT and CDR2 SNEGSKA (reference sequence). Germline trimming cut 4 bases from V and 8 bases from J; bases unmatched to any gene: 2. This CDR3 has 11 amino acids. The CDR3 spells CSATSGDEQFF. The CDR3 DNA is TGCAGTGCTACAAGCGGGGATGAGCAGTTCTTC.

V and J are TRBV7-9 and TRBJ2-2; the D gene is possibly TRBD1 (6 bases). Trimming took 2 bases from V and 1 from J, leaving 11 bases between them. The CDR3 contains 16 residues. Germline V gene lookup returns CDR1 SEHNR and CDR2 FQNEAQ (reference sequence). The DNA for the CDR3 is TGTGCCAGCAGCTTACTCCCGGGACAGAACACCGGGGAGCTGTTTTTT. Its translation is CASSLLPGQNTGELFF.